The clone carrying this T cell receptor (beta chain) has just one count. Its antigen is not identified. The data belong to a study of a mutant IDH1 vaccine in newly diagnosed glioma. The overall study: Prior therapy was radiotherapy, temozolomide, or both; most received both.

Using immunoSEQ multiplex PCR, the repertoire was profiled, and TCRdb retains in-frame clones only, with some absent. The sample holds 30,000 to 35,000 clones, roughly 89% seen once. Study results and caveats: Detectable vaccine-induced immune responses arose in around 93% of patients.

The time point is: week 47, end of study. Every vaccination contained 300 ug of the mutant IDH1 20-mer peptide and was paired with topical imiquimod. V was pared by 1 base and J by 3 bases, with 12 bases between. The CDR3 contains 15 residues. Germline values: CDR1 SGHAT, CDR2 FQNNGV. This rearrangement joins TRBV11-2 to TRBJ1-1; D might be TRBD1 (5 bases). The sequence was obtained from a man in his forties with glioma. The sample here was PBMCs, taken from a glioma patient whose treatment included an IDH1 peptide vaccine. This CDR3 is CASSLGGVGDTEAFF. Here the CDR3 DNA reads TGTGCCAGCAGCTTAGGGGGCGTGGGGGACACTGAAGCTTTCTTT.